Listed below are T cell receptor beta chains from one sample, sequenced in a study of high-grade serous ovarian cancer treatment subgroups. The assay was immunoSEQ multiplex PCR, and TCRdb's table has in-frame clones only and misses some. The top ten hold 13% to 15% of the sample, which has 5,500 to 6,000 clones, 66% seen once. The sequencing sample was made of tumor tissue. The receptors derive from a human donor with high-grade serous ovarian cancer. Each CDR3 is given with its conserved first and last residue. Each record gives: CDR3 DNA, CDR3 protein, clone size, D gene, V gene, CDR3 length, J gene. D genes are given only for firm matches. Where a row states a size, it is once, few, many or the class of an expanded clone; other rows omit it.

TGTGCCAGCAGTCCAACCCGACAGGGGTTGAACACTGAAGCTTTCTTT	CASSPTRQGLNTEAFF	NA	TRBD1	TRBV28	16	TRBJ1-1
TGTGCCACCAGCAGAGATAATCAGCCCCAGCATTTT	CATSRDNQPQHF	few	NA	TRBV15	12	TRBJ1-5
TGTGCCAGCAGTCCCGGGACAGGGGCCGCCGGAGCAGATACGCAGTATTTT	CASSPGTGAAGADTQYF	NA	TRBD1	TRBV28	17	TRBJ2-3
TGTGCCAGCATGGGGGGTGCGCTACTTAATGAAAAACTGTTTTTT	CASMGGALLNEKLFF	NA	NA	TRBV6-5	15	TRBJ1-4
TGTGCCAGCAGCTTAGCCGGCGTCGGAGGCTACACCTTC	CASSLAGVGGYTF	NA	NA	TRBV11-2	13	TRBJ1-2
TGTGCCTGGAGGTTCGGGACAGGTACCAAGGTGGCAGATACGCAGTATTTT	CAWRFGTGTKVADTQYF	once	TRBD1	TRBV30	17	TRBJ2-3
TGTGCCAGCCGACCGGGACGTGTGGAAAAACTGTTTTTT	CASRPGRVEKLFF	NA	NA	TRBV28	13	TRBJ1-4
TGTGCCAGCAGCTTAAGGGGACAGGCCTGGAACACTGAAGCTTTCTTT	CASSLRGQAWNTEAFF	NA	TRBD1	TRBV7-9	16	TRBJ1-1
TGTGCCAGCAGTGAACCCGCTCCGGGGATGAACACTGAAGCTTTCTTT	CASSEPAPGMNTEAFF	NA	NA	TRBV6-4	16	TRBJ1-1
TGTGCCAGCAGATCCTCGGGGAACACTGAAGCTTTCTTT	CASRSSGNTEAFF	few	NA	TRBV7-9	13	TRBJ1-1
TGTGCCAGCAGCTATCCTAGCGGGGGCATTTACAATGAGCAGTTCTTC	CASSYPSGGIYNEQFF	NA	TRBD2	TRBV7-2	16	TRBJ2-1
TGTGCCAGCAGTTCAGGGCCTCAGCCCCAGCATTTT	CASSSGPQPQHF	NA	NA	TRBV6-5	12	TRBJ1-5
TGTGCCAGCAGCCTTGAGGACTCAAGGGGCTACACCTTC	CASSLEDSRGYTF	NA	NA	TRBV6-6	13	TRBJ1-2
TGTGCCAGCAGCTTAGAGGCCGAGAACGAGCAGTACTTC	CASSLEAENEQYF	NA	NA	TRBV7-2	13	TRBJ2-7
TGTGCCAGCAGCACAAACCGGGGGGGACCGGGCGGAGGACAACTGGAGTACGAGCAGTACTTC	CASSTNRGGPGGGQLEYEQYF	NA	NA	TRBV21-1	21	TRBJ2-7
TGTGCCAGCAGTTACGAGGAGAACTATGGCTACACCTTC	CASSYEENYGYTF	once	NA	TRBV6-5	13	TRBJ1-2
TGTGCCAGCAGCTTGGGGCACCTACTTTTAGCTAACTATGGCTACACCTTC	CASSLGHLLLANYGYTF	NA	NA	TRBV11-2	17	TRBJ1-2
TGTGCCAGCAGCTTAGAGCGGGGGAGCCACGAGCAGTACTTC	CASSLERGSHEQYF	NA	TRBD2	TRBV11-2	14	TRBJ2-7
TGCGCCAGCCTGCCCTCGGGGGGGGACTACAATGAGCAGTTCTTC	CASLPSGGDYNEQFF	NA	TRBD2	TRBV4-1	15	TRBJ2-1
TGCGCCAGCAGCCAAGCGCAACAGGGCGCCTACGAGCAGTACTTC	CASSQAQQGAYEQYF	NA	NA	TRBV4-1	15	TRBJ2-7
TGTGCCAGCAGTCTCGGTAGCGGGGGGGCTCACAATGAGCAGTTCTTC	CASSLGSGGAHNEQFF	NA	TRBD2	TRBV27	16	TRBJ2-1
TGTGCCAGCAGACCGGGACAGGGGGATTCACCCCTCCACTTT	CASRPGQGDSPLHF	NA	TRBD1	TRBV6-5	14	TRBJ1-6
TGTGCCAGCAGCCCCAACAGGGACCCCTACGAGCAGTACTTC	CASSPNRDPYEQYF	NA	NA	TRBV5-4	14	TRBJ2-7
TGTGCCAGTAACACTGGGGGGCGGGGTCAGCCCCAGCATTTT	CASNTGGRGQPQHF	NA	NA	TRBV19	14	TRBJ1-5
TGTGCCTGGAGTCGGGACGGAGATCAGCCCCAGCATTTT	CAWSRDGDQPQHF	NA	NA	TRBV30	13	TRBJ1-5
TGTGCCAGCAAGGGCGGCACAGATACGCAGTATTTT	CASKGGTDTQYF	NA	NA	TRBV9	12	TRBJ2-3
TGTGCCACCAGCAGAGGTCGGGACCATAGCAATCAGCCCCAGCATTTT	CATSRGRDHSNQPQHF	once	NA	TRBV15	16	TRBJ1-5
TGTGCCAGCAGCTTATTCCGGGAAATGGGCTACGAGCAGTACTTC	CASSLFREMGYEQYF	NA	NA	TRBV13	15	TRBJ2-7
TGCGCCAGCAGCGCCAAACTCGGGGGGGAAGCGGGGGCCAACGTCCTGACTTTC	CASSAKLGGEAGANVLTF	few	TRBD2	TRBV5-1	18	TRBJ2-6
TGTGCCAGCAGCTTTCCCCCCCCAGATACGCAGTATTTT	CASSFPPPDTQYF	NA	NA	TRBV5-6	13	TRBJ2-3
TGTGCCAGCAGGCTGACCCCTTTGGACGGCTACACCTTC	CASRLTPLDGYTF	medium-sized	NA	TRBV28	13	TRBJ1-2
TGTGCCAGCAGGGGGGAGACAGGGATGGGCCAGCCCCAGCATTTT	CASRGETGMGQPQHF	NA	TRBD1	TRBV6-6	15	TRBJ1-5
TGTGCCAGCAGTGAATACGTCAGCGGCGAGCAGTACTTC	CASSEYVSGEQYF	NA	NA	TRBV6-5	13	TRBJ2-7
TGTGCCAGCTCGGGCCGAGACATTCAGTACTTC	CASSGRDIQYF	once	NA	TRBV28	11	TRBJ2-4
TGTGCCAGCAGTTCAGGGTCAGGGTTAGGCCAGCCCCAGCATTTT	CASSSGSGLGQPQHF	NA	NA	TRBV28	15	TRBJ1-5
TGTGCCTGCGGGACAGGGCTTAACGAGCAGTACTTC	CACGTGLNEQYF	NA	TRBD1	TRBV28	12	TRBJ2-7
TGTGCCAGCAGCTTAACACAGGGGAACACTGAAGCTTTCTTT	CASSLTQGNTEAFF	medium-sized	NA	TRBV7-9	14	TRBJ1-1
TGTGCCAGCAGCTTGTCTACACCCGGGGAGCTGTTTTTT	CASSLSTPGELFF	NA	NA	TRBV7-3	13	TRBJ2-2
TGTGCCAGCAGCCATAGCGGGGGGGCCGTTGTCGAGCAGTACTTC	CASSHSGGAVVEQYF	NA	TRBD2	TRBV5-4	15	TRBJ2-7
TGTGCCACCCAAGTCCGGGGCGGAGAGACCCAGTACTTC	CATQVRGGETQYF	NA	NA	TRBV11-1	13	TRBJ2-5
TGTGCCAGCAGCTACGAACAGGGACAGCCCCAGCATTTT	CASSYEQGQPQHF	NA	NA	TRBV7-3	13	TRBJ1-5
TGTGCCAGCAGCTGGAGAACAGAAGCCCTCTACGAGCAGTACTTC	CASSWRTEALYEQYF	NA	NA	TRBV5-4	15	TRBJ2-7
TGCGCCAGCAGTCACATGAGGGTTCCGGGACTGAAAGATGAGCAGTTCTTC	CASSHMRVPGLKDEQFF	NA	NA	TRBV23-1	17	TRBJ2-1
TGTGCCAGAAAAGGGGCCGTGGAGGGGCGACAGAGACCGGAAAAACTGTTTTTT	CARKGAVEGRQRPEKLFF	NA	NA	TRBV5-3	18	TRBJ1-4
TGTGCCAGCAGCTCCAGGGTGGGGTCCGACACCATATATTTT	CASSSRVGSDTIYF	NA	NA	TRBV6-5	14	TRBJ1-3
TGTGCCAGTAGTACCCAATCACAGGGCTACGAGCAGTACTTC	CASSTQSQGYEQYF	NA	NA	TRBV19	14	TRBJ2-7
TGTGCCATCGGCCCGGAGGGACAGGGTGTAGGCCAGCCCCAGCATTTT	CAIGPEGQGVGQPQHF	NA	TRBD1	TRBV10-3	16	TRBJ1-5
TGTGCCAGCAGCTTCGGGCCAGAGAGGATGACCTACGAGCAGTACTTC	CASSFGPERMTYEQYF	few	NA	TRBV7-9	16	TRBJ2-7
TGTGCCAGCCGCCCCCAGTTTCTCCCCTACGAGCAGTACTTC	CASRPQFLPYEQYF	NA	NA	TRBV6-5	14	TRBJ2-7
TGTGCCACAGGGGGACAGCTTTACGAGCAGTACTTC	CATGGQLYEQYF	NA	TRBD1	TRBV25-1	12	TRBJ2-7
TGTGCCAGCGGACGCGGGGTATTTAGCAATCAGCCCCAGCATTTT	CASGRGVFSNQPQHF	NA	NA	TRBV28	15	TRBJ1-5
TGTGCCAGCAGCTTAGGAGGGGGCGCTGCCAAAAACATTCAGTACTTC	CASSLGGGAAKNIQYF	few	TRBD1	TRBV7-6	16	TRBJ2-4
TGTGCCATCAGTGAGTCGTCTGGACAAGAGACCCAGTACTTC	CAISESSGQETQYF	NA	NA	TRBV10-3	14	TRBJ2-5
TGTGCCAGCACCATAGATGCTTCCTACGAGCAGTACTTC	CASTIDASYEQYF	NA	NA	TRBV7-2	13	TRBJ2-7
TGTGCCAGCAGCCAAGATTTACTAGCGGAGAGCACAGATACGCAGTATTTT	CASSQDLLAESTDTQYF	NA	TRBD2	TRBV4-2	17	TRBJ2-3
TGCGCCAGCAGCGTACAGGGAGGGAACACCGGGGAGCTGTTTTTT	CASSVQGGNTGELFF	NA	NA	TRBV5-1	15	TRBJ2-2
TGTGCCAGCAGCTTCTCAGTGATTAACACTGAAGCTTTCTTT	CASSFSVINTEAFF	NA	NA	TRBV7-2	14	TRBJ1-1